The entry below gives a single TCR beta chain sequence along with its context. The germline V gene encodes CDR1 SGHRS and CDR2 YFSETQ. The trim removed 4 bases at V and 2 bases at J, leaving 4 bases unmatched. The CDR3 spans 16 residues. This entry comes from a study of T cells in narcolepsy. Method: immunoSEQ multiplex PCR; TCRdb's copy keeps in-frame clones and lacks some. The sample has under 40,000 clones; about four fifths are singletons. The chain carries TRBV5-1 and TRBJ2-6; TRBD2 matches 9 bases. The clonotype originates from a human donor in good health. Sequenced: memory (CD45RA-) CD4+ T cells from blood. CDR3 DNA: TGCGCCAGCAGCGGGACTAGCAACCCTGGGGCCAACGTCCTGACTTTC. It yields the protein CASSGTSNPGANVLTF.